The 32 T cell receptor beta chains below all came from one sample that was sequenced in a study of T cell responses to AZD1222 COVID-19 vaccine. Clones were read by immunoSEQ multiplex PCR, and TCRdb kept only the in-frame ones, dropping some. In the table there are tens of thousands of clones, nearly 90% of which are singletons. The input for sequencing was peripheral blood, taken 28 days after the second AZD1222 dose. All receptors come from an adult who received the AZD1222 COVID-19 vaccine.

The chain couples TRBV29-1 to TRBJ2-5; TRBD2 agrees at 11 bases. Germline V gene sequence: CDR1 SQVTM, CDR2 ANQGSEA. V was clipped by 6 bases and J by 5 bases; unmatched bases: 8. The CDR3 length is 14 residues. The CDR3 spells CSVGIAGGEETQYF. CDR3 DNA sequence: TGCAGCGTGGGGATAGCGGGAGGGGAGGAGACCCAGTACTTC.

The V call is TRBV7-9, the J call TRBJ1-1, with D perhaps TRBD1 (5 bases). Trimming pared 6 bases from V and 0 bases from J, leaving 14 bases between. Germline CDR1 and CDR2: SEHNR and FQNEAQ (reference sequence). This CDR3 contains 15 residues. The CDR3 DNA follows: TGTGCCAGCAGAGTTACAGGAGGCATGAACACTGAAGCTTTCTTT. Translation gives CASRVTGGMNTEAFF.

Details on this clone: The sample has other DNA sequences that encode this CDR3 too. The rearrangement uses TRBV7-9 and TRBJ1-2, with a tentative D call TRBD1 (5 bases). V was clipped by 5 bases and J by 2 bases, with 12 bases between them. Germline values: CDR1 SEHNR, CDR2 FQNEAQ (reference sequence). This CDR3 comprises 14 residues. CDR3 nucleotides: TGTGCCAGCAGCCCCCGCCAGGGAAACTATGGCTACACCTTC. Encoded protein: CASSPRQGNYGYTF.

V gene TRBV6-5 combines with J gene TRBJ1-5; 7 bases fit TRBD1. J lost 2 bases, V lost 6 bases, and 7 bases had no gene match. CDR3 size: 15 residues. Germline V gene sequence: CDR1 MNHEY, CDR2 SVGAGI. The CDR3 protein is CASRQGTGGNQPQHF. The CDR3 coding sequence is TGTGCCAGCAGACAGGGGACCGGTGGCAATCAGCCCCAGCATTTT.

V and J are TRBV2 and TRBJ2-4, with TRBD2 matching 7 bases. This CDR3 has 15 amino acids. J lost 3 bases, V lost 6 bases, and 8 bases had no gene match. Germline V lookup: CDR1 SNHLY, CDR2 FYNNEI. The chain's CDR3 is CASRPGLVDKNIQYF. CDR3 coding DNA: TGTGCCAGCAGGCCTGGACTAGTCGACAAAAACATTCAGTACTTC.

In DNA, the CDR3 is TGCGCCAGCAGCCATAGAAGTGACGGGTCATATGAGCAGTTCTTC. This encodes CASSHRSDGSYEQFF. V is TRBV4-3 and J is TRBJ2-1; the D is unclear. Germline V lookup: CDR1 LGHNA, CDR2 YSLEER. CDR3 length equals 15 residues. V was clipped by 3 bases and J by 8 bases, with 17 bases between them.

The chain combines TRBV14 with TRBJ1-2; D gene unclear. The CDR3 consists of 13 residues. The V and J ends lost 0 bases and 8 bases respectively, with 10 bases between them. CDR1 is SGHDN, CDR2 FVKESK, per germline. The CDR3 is CASSQDLGKGYTF. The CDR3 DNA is TGTGCCAGCAGCCAAGATTTGGGGAAAGGCTACACCTTC.

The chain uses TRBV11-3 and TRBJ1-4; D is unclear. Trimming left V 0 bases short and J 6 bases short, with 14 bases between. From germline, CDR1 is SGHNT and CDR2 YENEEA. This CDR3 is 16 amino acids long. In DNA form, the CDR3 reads TGTGCCAGCAGCTTAGAGATCAACAGCCCCCATGAAAAACTGTTTTTT. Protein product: CASSLEINSPHEKLFF.

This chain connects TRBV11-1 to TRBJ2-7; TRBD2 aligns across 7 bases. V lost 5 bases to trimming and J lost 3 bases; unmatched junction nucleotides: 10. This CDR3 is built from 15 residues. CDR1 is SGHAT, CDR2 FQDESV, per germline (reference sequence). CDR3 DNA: TGTGCCAGCAGCCCTGGGCAGGCGGGGGTCTACGAGCAGTACGTC. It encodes CASSPGQAGVYEQYV.

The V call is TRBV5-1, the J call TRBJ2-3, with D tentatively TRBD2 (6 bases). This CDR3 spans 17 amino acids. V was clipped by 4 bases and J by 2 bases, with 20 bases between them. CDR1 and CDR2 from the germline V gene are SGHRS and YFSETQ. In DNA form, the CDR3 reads TGCGCCAGCAGCCCGGGGCGGGACGCGCCTACCACAGATACGCAGTATTTT. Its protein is CASSPGRDAPTTDTQYF.

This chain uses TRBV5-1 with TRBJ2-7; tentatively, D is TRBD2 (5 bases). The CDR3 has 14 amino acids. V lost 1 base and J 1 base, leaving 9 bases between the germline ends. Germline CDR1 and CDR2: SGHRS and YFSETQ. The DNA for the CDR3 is TGCGCCAGCAGCTTGTATGCGGGTTCCTACGAGCAGTACTTC. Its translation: CASSLYAGSYEQYF.

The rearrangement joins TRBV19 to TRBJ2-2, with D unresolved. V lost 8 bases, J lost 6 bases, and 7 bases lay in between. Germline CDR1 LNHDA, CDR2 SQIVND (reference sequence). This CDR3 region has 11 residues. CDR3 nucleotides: TGTGCCAGTGGCAACGCCGGGGAGCTGTTTTTT. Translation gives CASGNAGELFF.

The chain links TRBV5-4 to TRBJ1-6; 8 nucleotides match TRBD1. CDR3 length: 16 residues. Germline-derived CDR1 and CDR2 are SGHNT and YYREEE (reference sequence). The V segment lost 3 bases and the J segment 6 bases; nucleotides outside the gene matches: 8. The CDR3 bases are TGTGCCAGCAGCTCGGTTCAGGGGGCCTCTAATTCACCCCTCCACTTT. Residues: CASSSVQGASNSPLHF.

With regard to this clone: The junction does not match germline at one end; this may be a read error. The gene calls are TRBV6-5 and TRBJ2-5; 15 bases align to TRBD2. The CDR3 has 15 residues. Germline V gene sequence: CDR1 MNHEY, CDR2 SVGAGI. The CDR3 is CASSDSGTSGGIFYF. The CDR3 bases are TGTGCCAGCAGTGACTCCGGGACTAGCGGGGGGATCTTCTACTTC.

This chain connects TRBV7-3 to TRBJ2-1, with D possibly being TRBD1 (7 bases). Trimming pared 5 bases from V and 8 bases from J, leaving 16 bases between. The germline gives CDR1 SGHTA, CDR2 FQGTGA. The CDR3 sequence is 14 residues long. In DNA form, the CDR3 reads TGTGCCAGCAGCCTTCGAGGCAGGGGGGATGAGCAGTTCTTC. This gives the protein CASSLRGRGDEQFF.

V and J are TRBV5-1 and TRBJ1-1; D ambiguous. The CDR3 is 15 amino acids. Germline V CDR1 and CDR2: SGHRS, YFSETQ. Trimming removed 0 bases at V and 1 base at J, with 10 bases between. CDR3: CASSLELGRNTEAFF. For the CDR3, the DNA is TGCGCCAGCAGCTTGGAACTAGGGCGGAACACTGAAGCTTTCTTT.

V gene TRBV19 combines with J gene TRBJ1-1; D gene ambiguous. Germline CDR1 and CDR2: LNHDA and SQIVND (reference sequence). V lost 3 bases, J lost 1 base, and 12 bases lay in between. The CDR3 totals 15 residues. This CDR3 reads CASSMRRATNTEAFF. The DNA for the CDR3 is TGTGCCAGTAGTATGAGGCGGGCCACGAACACTGAAGCTTTCTTT.

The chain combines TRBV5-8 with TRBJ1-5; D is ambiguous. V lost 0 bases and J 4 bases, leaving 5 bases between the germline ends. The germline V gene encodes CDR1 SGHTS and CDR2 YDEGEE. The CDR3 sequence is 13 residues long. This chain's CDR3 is CASSLAWNQPQHF. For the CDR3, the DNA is TGTGCCAGCAGCTTGGCGTGGAATCAGCCCCAGCATTTT.

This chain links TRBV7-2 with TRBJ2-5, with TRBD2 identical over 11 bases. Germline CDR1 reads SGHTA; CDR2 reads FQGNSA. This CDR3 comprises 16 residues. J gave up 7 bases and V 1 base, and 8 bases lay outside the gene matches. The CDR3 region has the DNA TGTGCCAGCAGCTTAGGGGTAGCGGGAGGGCCAGGGACCCAGTACTTC. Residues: CASSLGVAGGPGTQYF.

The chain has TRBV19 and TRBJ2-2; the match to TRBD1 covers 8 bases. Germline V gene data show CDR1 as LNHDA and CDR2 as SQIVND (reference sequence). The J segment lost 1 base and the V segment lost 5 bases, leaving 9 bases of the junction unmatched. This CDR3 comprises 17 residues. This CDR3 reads CASSLLSGTGNTGELFF. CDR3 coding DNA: TGTGCCAGTAGTCTGCTATCCGGGACAGGGAACACCGGGGAGCTGTTTTTT.

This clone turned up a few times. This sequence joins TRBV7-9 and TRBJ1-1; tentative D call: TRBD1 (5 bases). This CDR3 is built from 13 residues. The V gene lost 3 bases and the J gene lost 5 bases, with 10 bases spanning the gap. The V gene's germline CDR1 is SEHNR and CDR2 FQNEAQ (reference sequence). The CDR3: CASSLGQGTEAFF. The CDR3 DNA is TGTGCCAGCAGCTTGGGGCAGGGAACTGAAGCTTTCTTT.

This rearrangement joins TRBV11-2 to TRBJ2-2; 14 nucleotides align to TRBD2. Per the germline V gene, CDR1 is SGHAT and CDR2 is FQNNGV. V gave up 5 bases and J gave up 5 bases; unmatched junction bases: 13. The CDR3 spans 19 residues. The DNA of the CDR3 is TGTGCCAGCAGCACTAGACTAGCGGGGGGGACCTCGGGGACCGGGGAGCTGTTTTTT. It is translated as CASSTRLAGGTSGTGELFF.

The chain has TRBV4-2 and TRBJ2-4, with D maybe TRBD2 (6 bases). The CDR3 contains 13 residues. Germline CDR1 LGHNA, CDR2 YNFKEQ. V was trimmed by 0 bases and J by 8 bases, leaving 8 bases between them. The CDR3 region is CASSQDGGDIQYF. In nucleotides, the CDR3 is TGTGCCAGCAGCCAAGATGGAGGGGACATTCAGTACTTC.

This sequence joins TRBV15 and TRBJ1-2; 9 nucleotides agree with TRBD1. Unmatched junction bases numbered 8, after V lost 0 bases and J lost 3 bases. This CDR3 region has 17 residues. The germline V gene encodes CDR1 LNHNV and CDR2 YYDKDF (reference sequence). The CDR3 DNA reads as TGTGCCACCAGCAGAGATATGAGGGACAGGGTACACTATGGCTACACCTTC. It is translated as CATSRDMRDRVHYGYTF.

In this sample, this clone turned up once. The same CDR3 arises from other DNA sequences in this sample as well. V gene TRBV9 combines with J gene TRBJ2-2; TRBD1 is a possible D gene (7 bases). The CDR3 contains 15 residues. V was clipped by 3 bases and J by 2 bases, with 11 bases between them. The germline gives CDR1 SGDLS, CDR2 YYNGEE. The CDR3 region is CASSGGTANTGELFF. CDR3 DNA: TGTGCCAGCAGCGGCGGGACAGCAAACACCGGGGAGCTGTTTTTT.

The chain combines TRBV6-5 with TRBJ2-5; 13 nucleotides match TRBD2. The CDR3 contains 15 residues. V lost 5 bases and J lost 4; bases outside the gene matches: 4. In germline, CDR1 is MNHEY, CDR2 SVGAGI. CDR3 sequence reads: CASSLTSGRRETQYF. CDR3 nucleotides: TGTGCCAGCAGTCTGACTAGCGGGAGGAGAGAGACCCAGTACTTC.

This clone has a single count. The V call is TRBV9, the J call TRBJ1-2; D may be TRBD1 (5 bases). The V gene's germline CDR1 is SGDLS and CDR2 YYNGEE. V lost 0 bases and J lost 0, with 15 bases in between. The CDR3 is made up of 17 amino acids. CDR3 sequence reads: CASSVGPGTGPNYGYTF. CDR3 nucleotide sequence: TGTGCCAGCAGCGTAGGCCCTGGGACCGGGCCTAACTATGGCTACACCTTC.

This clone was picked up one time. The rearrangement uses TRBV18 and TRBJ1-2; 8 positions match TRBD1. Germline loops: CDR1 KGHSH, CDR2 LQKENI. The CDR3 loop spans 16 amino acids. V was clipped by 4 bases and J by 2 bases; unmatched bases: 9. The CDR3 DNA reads TGTGCCAGCTCACTACTCGACAGGGGTTCCAACTATGGCTACACCTTC. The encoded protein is CASSLLDRGSNYGYTF.

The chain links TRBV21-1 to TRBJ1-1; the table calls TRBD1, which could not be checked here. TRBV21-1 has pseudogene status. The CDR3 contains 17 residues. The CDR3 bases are TGTGCCAGCAGCAAATCGGACAGCGACTGTAGGTACACTGAAGCTTTCTTT. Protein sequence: CASSKSDSDCRYTEAFF.

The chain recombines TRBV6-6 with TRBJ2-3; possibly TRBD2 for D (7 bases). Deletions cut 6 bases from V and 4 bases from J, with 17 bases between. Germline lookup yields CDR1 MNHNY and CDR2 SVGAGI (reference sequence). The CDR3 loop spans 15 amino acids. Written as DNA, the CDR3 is TGTGCCAGCAGCCCCCGGGGGGCCGGGGCAGATACGCAGTATTTT. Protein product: CASSPRGAGADTQYF.

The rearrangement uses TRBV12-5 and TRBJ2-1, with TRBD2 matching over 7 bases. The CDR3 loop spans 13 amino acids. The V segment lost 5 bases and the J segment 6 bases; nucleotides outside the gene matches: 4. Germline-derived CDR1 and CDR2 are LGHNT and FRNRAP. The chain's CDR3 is CASGLRLANEQFF. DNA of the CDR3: TGTGCTAGTGGTCTAAGACTAGCCAATGAGCAGTTCTTC. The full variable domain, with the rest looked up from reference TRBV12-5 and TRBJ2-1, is DARVTQTPRHKVTEMGQEVTMRCQPILGHNTVFWYRQTMMQGLELLAYFRNRAPLDDSGMPKDRFSAEMPDATLATLKIQPSEPRDSAVYFCASGLRLANEQFFGPGTRLTVL.

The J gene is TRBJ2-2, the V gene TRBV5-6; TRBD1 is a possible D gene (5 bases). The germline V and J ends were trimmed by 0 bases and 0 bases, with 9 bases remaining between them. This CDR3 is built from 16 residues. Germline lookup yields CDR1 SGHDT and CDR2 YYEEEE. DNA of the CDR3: TGTGCCAGCAGCTTGGATCAAGGGGCGAACACCGGGGAGCTGTTTTTT. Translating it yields CASSLDQGANTGELFF.